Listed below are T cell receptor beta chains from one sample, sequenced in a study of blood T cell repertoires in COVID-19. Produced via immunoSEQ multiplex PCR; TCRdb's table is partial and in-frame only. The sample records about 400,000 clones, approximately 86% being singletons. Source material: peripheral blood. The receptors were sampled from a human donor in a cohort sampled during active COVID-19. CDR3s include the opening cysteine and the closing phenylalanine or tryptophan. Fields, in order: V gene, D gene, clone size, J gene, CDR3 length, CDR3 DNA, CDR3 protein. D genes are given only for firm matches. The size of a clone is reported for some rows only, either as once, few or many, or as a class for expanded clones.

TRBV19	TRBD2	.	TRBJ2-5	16	TGTGCCAGTAGTCCGGGGAGACTAGCGGTCCAAGAGACCCAGTACTTC	CASSPGRLAVQETQYF
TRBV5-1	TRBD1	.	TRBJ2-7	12	TGCGCCAGCCGGGACAGTCACTACGAGCAGTACTTC	CASRDSHYEQYF
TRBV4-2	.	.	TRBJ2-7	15	TGTGCCAGCAGCAATAGCCCCGACGGGTCCTACGAGCAGTACTTC	CASSNSPDGSYEQYF
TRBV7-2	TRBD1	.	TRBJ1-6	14	TGTGCCAGCAGCTTAACAGGGGCGGATTCACCCCTCCACTTT	CASSLTGADSPLHF
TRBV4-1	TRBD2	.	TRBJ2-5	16	TGCGCCAGCAGCCAGGTTTTAGCGGGAGTTGGGGAGACCCAGTACTTC	CASSQVLAGVGETQYF
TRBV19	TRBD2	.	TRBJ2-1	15	TGTGCCAGTAGTCGCCCTAGCGGGGGATACAATGAGCAGTTCTTC	CASSRPSGGYNEQFF
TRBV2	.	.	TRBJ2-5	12	TGTGCCAGATCTGACAGAAAAGAGACCCAGTACTTC	CARSDRKETQYF
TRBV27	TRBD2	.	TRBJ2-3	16	TGTGCCAGCAGTTTATTGTCGGGAGGGAGCACAGATACGCAGTATTTT	CASSLLSGGSTDTQYF
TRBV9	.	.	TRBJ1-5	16	TGTGCCAGCAGCGTAGATGACGGGTTGAGCAATCAGCCCCAGCATTTT	CASSVDDGLSNQPQHF
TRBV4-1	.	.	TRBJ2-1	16	TGCGCCAGCAGTCTAACACTAAACACAGGGAGCCATGAGCAGTTCTTC	CASSLTLNTGSHEQFF
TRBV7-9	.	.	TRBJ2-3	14	TGTGCCAGCAGCTTAGAGGGGGTGGGAGATACGCAGTATTTT	CASSLEGVGDTQYF
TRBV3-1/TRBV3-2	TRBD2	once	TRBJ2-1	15	TGTGCCAGCAGCCAATCGGGACTAGCGTACAATGAGCAGTTCTTC	CASSQSGLAYNEQFF
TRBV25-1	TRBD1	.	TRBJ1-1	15	TGTGCCAGCAGTGAATCTACAGGGGGGGACACTGAAGCTTTCTTT	CASSESTGGDTEAFF
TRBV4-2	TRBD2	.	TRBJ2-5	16	TGTGCCAGCAGCCAAGATGCTAGCGGGGACCAAGAGACCCAGTACTTC	CASSQDASGDQETQYF
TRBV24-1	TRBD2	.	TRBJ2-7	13	TGTGCCACCAGAGGACTAGTTCGAGACGAGCAGTACTTC	CATRGLVRDEQYF
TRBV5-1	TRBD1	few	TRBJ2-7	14	TGCGCCAGCAGCTGGACAGGGGGTCTCTACGAGCAGTACTTC	CASSWTGGLYEQYF
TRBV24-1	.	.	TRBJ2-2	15	TGTGCCACCTCCCGAGGCCCAGCTCGCGCCGGGGAGCTGTTTTTT	CATSRGPARAGELFF
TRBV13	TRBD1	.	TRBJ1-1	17	TGTGCCAGCAGCCCCCATGCTTGGGACAGCATGAACACTGAAGCTTTCTTT	CASSPHAWDSMNTEAFF
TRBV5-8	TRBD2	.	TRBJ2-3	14	TGTGCCAGCAGCTTGCTGGCGGGAGAAGATACGCAGTATTTT	CASSLLAGEDTQYF
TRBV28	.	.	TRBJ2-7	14	TGTGCCAGCAGTGGGCCGGGAGTACTGTACGAGCAGTACTTC	CASSGPGVLYEQYF
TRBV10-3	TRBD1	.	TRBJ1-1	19	TGTGCCATCAGTGGGACAGGGGGCGGCCCCTTAGTTGCTGGCACTGAAGCTTTCTTT	CAISGTGGGPLVAGTEAFF
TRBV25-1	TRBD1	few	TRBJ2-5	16	TGTGCCAGCAGTGACCCAAAACAGGGGGCACAAGAGACCCAGTACTTC	CASSDPKQGAQETQYF
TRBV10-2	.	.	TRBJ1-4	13	TGCGCCAGCGCAAGCGAGGCAGCGGAAAAACTGTTTTTT	CASASEAAEKLFF
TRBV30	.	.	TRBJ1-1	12	TGTGCCTGGGGGCCGGGGAACACTGAAGCTTTCTTT	CAWGPGNTEAFF
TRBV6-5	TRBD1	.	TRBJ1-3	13	TGTGCCAGCACCCTGGGACAGTTAGACACCATATATTTT	CASTLGQLDTIYF
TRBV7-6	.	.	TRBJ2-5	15	TGTGCCAGCAGCCTCCGGGACGGGGGATGGGAGACCCAGTACTTC	CASSLRDGGWETQYF
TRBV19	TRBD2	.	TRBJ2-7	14	TGTGCCACTTCAGCGGGGATTTTTACGGTGGAGCAGTACTTC	CATSAGIFTVEQYF
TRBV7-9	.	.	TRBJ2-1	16	TGTGCCAGCAGCGGCGGGTGGGTCAACTCCTACAATGAGCAGTTCTTC	CASSGGWVNSYNEQFF
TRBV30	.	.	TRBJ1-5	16	TGTGCCTGGAGTGTGGGTGGGGGCAATAGCAATCAGCCCCAGCATTTT	CAWSVGGGNSNQPQHF
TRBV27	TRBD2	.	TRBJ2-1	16	TGTGCCAGCAGTTTACTTAGCGGGAGGACCCATAATGAGCAGTTCTTC	CASSLLSGRTHNEQFF
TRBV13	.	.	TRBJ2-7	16	TGTGCCAGCAGCTTAGTAAGGCGGGCAGCCTCCTACGAGCAGTACTTC	CASSLVRRAASYEQYF
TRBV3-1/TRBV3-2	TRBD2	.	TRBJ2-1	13	TGTGCCAGCAGCCAAGGGGAGGGCGTTGAGCAGTTCTTC	CASSQGEGVEQFF
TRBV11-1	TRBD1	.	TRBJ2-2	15	TGTGCCAGCAGCCTACAAGGGACAGGGGCCGGGGAGCTGTTTTTT	CASSLQGTGAGELFF
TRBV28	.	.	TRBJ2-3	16	TGTGCCAGCAGACCACACCTGGACACGCACACAGATACGCAGTATTTT	CASRPHLDTHTDTQYF
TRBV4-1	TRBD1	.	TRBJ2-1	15	TGCGCCAGCAGTCTACCCGGGACAGCTTACAATGAGCAGTTCTTC	CASSLPGTAYNEQFF
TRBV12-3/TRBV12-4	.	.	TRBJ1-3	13	TGTGCCAGCACCACGGGACACCGAAACACCATATATTTT	CASTTGHRNTIYF
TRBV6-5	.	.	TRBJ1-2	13	TGTGCCAGCAGTTCCCCCCGGGAGCGTGGCTACACCTTC	CASSSPRERGYTF
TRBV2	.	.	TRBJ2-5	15	TGTGCCAGCAGTGAATTCAGGGAGGCAGGAGAGACCCAGTACTTC	CASSEFREAGETQYF
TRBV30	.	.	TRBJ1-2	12	TGTGCCTGGGCCATAGGGGACTATGGCTACACCTTC	CAWAIGDYGYTF
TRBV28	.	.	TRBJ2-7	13	TGTGCCAGCACCCGCCGGCAGGGATACGAGCAGTACTTC	CASTRRQGYEQYF
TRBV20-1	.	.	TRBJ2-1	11	TGCAGTCCAAGACAGGACAATGAGCAGTTCTTC	CSPRQDNEQFF
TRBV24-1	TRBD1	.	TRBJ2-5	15	TGTGCCACCAGTGATTTGCGGACAGGGGAAGAGACCCAGTACTTC	CATSDLRTGEETQYF
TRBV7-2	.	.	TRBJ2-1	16	TGTGCCAGCAGCTTAGTCGCAGGTCGAACCAACAATGAGCAGTTCTTC	CASSLVAGRTNNEQFF
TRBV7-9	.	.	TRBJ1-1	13	TGTGCCAGCAGCTTTCAGGGGAACACTGAAGCTTTCTTT	CASSFQGNTEAFF
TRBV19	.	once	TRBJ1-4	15	TGTGCCAGTAGTGCAAGCCGTGCAACTAATGAAAAACTGTTTTTT	CASSASRATNEKLFF
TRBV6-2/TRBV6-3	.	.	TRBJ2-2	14	TGTGCCAGCAGTTACCTAACCAGAGCGGGGGAGCTGTTTTTT	CASSYLTRAGELFF